Below are 10 T cell receptor beta chains sequenced from a single sample in a study of blood T cell repertoires in COVID-19. Using immunoSEQ multiplex PCR, the repertoire was profiled, and TCRdb retains in-frame clones only, with some absent. The data show around 170,000 clones, 89% seen once. The material sequenced was peripheral blood. The receptors were sampled from a man between 18 and 29 years old who had recovered from COVID-19.

The genes are TRBV5-1 and TRBJ2-5, with 8 bases that match TRBD1. This CDR3 has 17 amino acids. J lost 4 bases, V lost 2 bases, and 13 bases had no gene match. The V gene's germline CDR1 is SGHRS and CDR2 YFSETQ. DNA for the CDR3: TGCGCCAGCAGCTTAAGACAGGGGAGATTAGGGGGAGAGACCCAGTACTTC. It codes for CASSLRQGRLGGETQYF. Full variable domain (rest looked up from reference TRBV5-1 and TRBJ2-5): KAGVTQTPRYLIKTRGQQVTLSCSPISGHRSVSWYQQTPGQGLQFLFEYFSETQRNKGNFPGRFSGRQFSNSRSEMNVSTLELGDSALYLCASSLRQGRLGGETQYFGPGTRLLVL.

The gene calls are TRBV12-3 or TRBV12-4 and TRBJ1-2; D not certain. V was trimmed by 1 base and J by 1 base, leaving 4 bases between them. CDR3 size: 13 residues. This chain's CDR3 is CASSLVNNYGYTF. The CDR3 DNA sequence: TGTGCCAGCAGTTTAGTCAATAACTATGGCTACACCTTC.

This clone was observed a few times. The V call is TRBV6-5, the J call TRBJ1-5; TRBD1 matches 7 bases. CDR1 is MNHEY, CDR2 SVGAGI, per germline. This CDR3 has 15 amino acids. V lost 3 bases to trimming and J lost 5 bases; unmatched junction nucleotides: 7. The CDR3 DNA reads as TGTGCCAGCAGTTATACCCAGGGGGTAGATCAGCCCCAGCATTTT. Translated: CASSYTQGVDQPQHF.

This chain uses TRBV10-3 with TRBJ1-1; no clear D. Trimming shortened V by 7 bases and J by 7 bases, and 16 bases separated the two germline ends. From germline, CDR1 is ENHRY and CDR2 SYGVKD. The CDR3 runs 13 residues. Here the CDR3 reads CAITAAESIEAFF. As DNA, the CDR3 is TGTGCCATCACGGCTGCGGAGTCCATTGAAGCTTTCTTT.

This sequence joins TRBV10-3 and TRBJ2-7; D is possibly TRBD2 (5 bases). Germline loops: CDR1 ENHRY, CDR2 SYGVKD. V shed 4 bases and J shed 7 bases, with 17 bases lying between them. The length of the CDR3 is 14 residues. CDR3 coding DNA: TGTGCCATCAGTGCGAGGGCCCCTTCGCTGGAGCAGTACTTC. Residues: CAISARAPSLEQYF.

The V call is TRBV9, the J call TRBJ2-2, with 8 bases lining up with TRBD1. V shed 3 bases and J 0 bases; nucleotides not matched to a gene: 10. The CDR3 spans 18 residues. Germline-derived CDR1 and CDR2 are SGDLS and YYNGEE. The CDR3 nucleotides are TGTGCCAGCAGCGCCCGGGACAGGTTAATTTCGAACACCGGGGAGCTGTTTTTT. The encoded protein is CASSARDRLISNTGELFF. Full variable domain (rest looked up from reference TRBV9 and TRBJ2-2): DSGVTQTPKHLITATGQRVTLRCSPRSGDLSVYWYQQSLDQGLQFLIQYYNGEERAKGNILERFSAQQFPDLHSELNLSSLELGDSALYFCASSARDRLISNTGELFFGEGSRLTVL.

The chain has TRBV27 and TRBJ2-7; 8 positions agree with TRBD2. With V trimmed by 3 bases and J by 2 bases, 3 bases remained unmatched. In germline, CDR1 is MNHEY, CDR2 SMNVEV (reference sequence). This CDR3 comprises 14 residues. DNA for the CDR3: TGTGCCAGCAGTTTTCGGGAGGGCCCCTACGAGCAGTACTTC. Its translation: CASSFREGPYEQYF.

V is TRBV4-3 and J is TRBJ2-7; 7 positions match TRBD2. Losses at the gene ends were 3 bases for V and 0 bases for J; bases not matched to a gene: 8. This CDR3 region has 16 residues. Looked up from germline, CDR1 is LGHNA and CDR2 is YSLEER. The CDR3 protein is CASSQGHGGSSYEQYF. The DNA for the CDR3 is TGCGCCAGCAGCCAGGGTCACGGCGGGAGCTCCTACGAGCAGTACTTC.

J is TRBJ1-1 and V is TRBV2; D call uncertain. Germline V gives CDR1 SNHLY, CDR2 FYNNEI. With 3 bases removed from V and 3 bases from J, the gap between germline ends came to 2 bases. This CDR3 region has 11 residues. CDR3 bases: TGTGCCAGCAGTGACTACACTGAAGCTTTCTTT. This translates into CASSDYTEAFF.

The table lists this clone with a count of one. The chain carries TRBV7-2 and TRBJ2-3, with 7 bases lining up with TRBD1. CDR1 and CDR2 from the germline V gene are SGHTA and FQGNSA. The J segment lost 3 bases and the V segment lost 4 bases, leaving 4 bases of the junction unmatched. The CDR3 loop spans 14 amino acids. The CDR3 DNA is TGTGCCAGCAGCTCCAGACAGGGAACAGATACGCAGTATTTT. Translated: CASSSRQGTDTQYF.